The source of this T cell receptor (beta chain) is a study of blood T cell repertoires in COVID-19 (dated by TCRdb to about 2020). About the investigation overall: Samples covering the acute and convalescent phases of COVID-19 were provided by collaborators in the United States, Italy and Spain. The prospective study material was composed of cDNA or gDNA derived from T cells, B-cell-depleted T cells, or PBMCs. The dataset comprised deeply sampled blood TCRbeta repertoires from subjects exposed to, actively infected with, or recovered from COVID-19. The repertoires were released in a freely available public database meant as a resource for research on the immune response to SARS-CoV-2. Samples were obtained from the ongoing ImmuneRACE study (first 160 participants) and from some 1,300 subjects provided by 6 global collaborators. The sample metadata nearly always contained a de-identified subject ID, COVID-19 status, age in years and sex. Where HLA class I and class II types were available, the types were taken from metadata supplied by the sample provider, not from assay-based typing.

Worth noting for this clone: There is no known antigen for this receptor. No base qualities exist here, and no much larger clone lies one base off it.

TCRbeta CDR3 regions were amplified from genomic DNA by means of the immunoSEQ Assay, a bias-controlled multiplex PCR. From the authors' description of their analysis: Nucleated cell counts per sample were estimated from amplification of reference gene primers within the assay. To quantify the absolute abundance of each unique TCRbeta CDR3 rearrangement, sequence reads were collapsed and filtered. For each sample, productive Simpson clonality was calculated as the square root of Simpson's diversity index across productive rearrangements. TCRdb stores this immuneACCESS table with in-frame sequences only. Part of the clones is absent; in the studies checked, under half of the shortfall reflects unresolved V genes, and no reason is known for the rest. D and trimming come from the DNA, and the V and J calls and clone size come from that table. The sample has 300,000 or so clones on record, more than 80% of them singletons. The ten largest make up roughly 1.1% of the sample.

Beyond this particular receptor, the publication reports: Clinical and demographic metadata were provided uncurated, with the amount varying by source and participant.

Trimming removed 3 bases from V and 5 bases from J; the gene matches leave 11 bases unexplained. Via the germline V gene (reference sequence), CDR1 is DFQATT and CDR2 SNEGSKA. Taken from cysteine to phenylalanine, the CDR3 has 17 residues. The CDR3 DNA has 51 bases and is translated from base 1. In the prospective study, participants were about 18 to 90 years old, resided in 24 geographic areas of the United States, and were enrolled through a virtual design. In the prospective study, cohorts were assigned on the basis of participant-reported clinical history obtained from a screening survey and a study questionnaire. Recovered participants in ImmuneRACE Cohort 3 were defined as having two consecutive negative NP/OP PCR tests, clearance from a healthcare professional, or resolution of symptoms. Mobile phlebotomists in the prospective study collected whole blood, serum and a nasopharyngeal or oropharyngeal swab from every participant. Prospective study participants could optionally give additional blood draws and questionnaires over an approximately two-month period. Before DNA extraction, blood samples from the prospective study were shipped at room temperature or frozen.

This receptor chain uses TRBV20-1 and TRBJ2-1, with 12 bases aligning to TRBD2. Specimen: PBMCs or T cells enriched from blood (not recorded which). The source of this sequence is a woman under 40 who had recovered from COVID-19. The nucleotides read TGCAGTGCTAGTCTAGCGGGAGGGAACCCTTTCCACAATGAGCAGTTCTTC. It translates to CSASLAGGNPFHNEQFF.